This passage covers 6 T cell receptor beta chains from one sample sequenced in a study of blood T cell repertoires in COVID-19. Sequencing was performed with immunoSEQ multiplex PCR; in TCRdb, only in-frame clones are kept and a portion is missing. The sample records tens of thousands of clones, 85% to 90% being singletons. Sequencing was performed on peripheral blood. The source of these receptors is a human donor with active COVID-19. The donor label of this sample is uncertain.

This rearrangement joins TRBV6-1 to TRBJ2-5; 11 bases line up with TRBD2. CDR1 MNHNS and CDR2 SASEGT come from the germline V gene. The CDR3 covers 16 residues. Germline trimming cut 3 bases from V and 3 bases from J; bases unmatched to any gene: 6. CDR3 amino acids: CASSESLAGGKETQYF. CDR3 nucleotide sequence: TGTGCCAGCAGTGAGTCCCTAGCGGGGGGAAAAGAGACCCAGTACTTC.

CDR3 amino acids: CASRTSGRGETQYF. The CDR3 region has the DNA TGCGCCAGCCGGACTAGCGGGAGAGGGGAGACCCAGTACTTC. J is TRBJ2-5 and V is TRBV5-1; 13 nucleotides agree with TRBD2. The ends lost 7 bases at V and 5 bases at J; junction bases unmatched: 5. Germline CDR1 and CDR2: SGHRS and YFSETQ. The CDR3 is made up of 14 amino acids.

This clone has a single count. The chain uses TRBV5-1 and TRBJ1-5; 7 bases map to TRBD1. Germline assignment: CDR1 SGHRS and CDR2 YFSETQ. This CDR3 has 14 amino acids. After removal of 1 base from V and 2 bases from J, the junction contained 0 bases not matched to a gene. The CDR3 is CASSLTGGNQPQHF. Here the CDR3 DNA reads TGCGCCAGCAGCTTGACAGGGGGCAATCAGCCCCAGCATTTT.

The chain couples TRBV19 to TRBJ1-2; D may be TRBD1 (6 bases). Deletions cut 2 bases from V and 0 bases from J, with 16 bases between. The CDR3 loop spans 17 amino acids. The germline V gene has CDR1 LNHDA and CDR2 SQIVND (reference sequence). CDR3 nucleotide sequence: TGTGCCAGTAGTATAAGTGTAAGGACAGAAGCTAACTATGGCTACACCTTC. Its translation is CASSISVRTEANYGYTF.

CDR3 in DNA: TGTGCCAGTAGTTTCCTAGCGGGGGGCAAAGAGACCCAGTACTTC. Translated: CASSFLAGGKETQYF. The chain joins TRBV19 to TRBJ2-5; TRBD2 agrees at 11 bases. Germline CDR1 LNHDA, CDR2 SQIVND (reference sequence). With V trimmed by 5 bases and J by 3 bases, 5 bases remained unmatched. The CDR3 length is 15 residues. Using reference TRBV19 and TRBJ2-5 for the parts outside the CDR3, the full variable domain is DGGITQSPKYLFRKEGQNVTLSCEQNLNHDAMYWYRQDPGQGLRLIYYSQIVNDFQKGDIAEGYSVSREKKESFPLTVTSAQKNPTAFYLCASSFLAGGKETQYFGPGTRLLVL.

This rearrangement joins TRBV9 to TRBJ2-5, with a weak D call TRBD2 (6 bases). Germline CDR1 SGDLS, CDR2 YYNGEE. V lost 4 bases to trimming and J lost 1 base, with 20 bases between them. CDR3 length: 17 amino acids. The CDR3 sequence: CASSQGLSAGIQETQYF. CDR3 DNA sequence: TGTGCCAGCAGCCAAGGCCTTAGCGCGGGGATCCAAGAGACCCAGTACTTC.